These 5 T cell receptor beta chains were sequenced from one sample in a study of read filtering for tumor transcriptome and immune sequencing (TCRdb year 2020). Data came from an Illumina HiSeq 4000. Starting from approximately 400 ng RNA, TCR libraries were constructed with the Immunoverse kit using molecular barcoded adaptors that cover the alpha/delta and beta/gamma chains. The public sequencing data were trimmed at Q25 with fastp and processed into clonotypes with MiXCR by TCRdb, which kept only in-frame beta chains. Each CDR3 protein gets just one entry, which takes the most common genes and DNA from the rows behind it. In all, the sample holds 100,000 to 150,000 distinct CDR3 sequences, and roughly 13% of those were seen once. Approximately 11% of the sample goes to the ten largest clones. The sample taken for sequencing was a population of CD138-negative cells sorted from bone marrow. The cell subset or site label corresponds to: bone marrow mononuclear cells depleted of CD138+ plasma/myeloma cells by negative magnetic selection. The receptors stem from a donor at least 40 years old with multiple myeloma.

As to this clonotype: This clone may be a read error of a much larger clone one base away. The gene calls are TRBV10-3 and TRBJ2-7; D unclear. CDR1 and CDR2 (germline): ENHRY, SYGVKD. CDR3 length: 14 residues. The CDR3 reads CAISAPSPSHEQYF. The CDR3 DNA reads as TGTGCCATCAGTGCGCCTTCCCCCTCCCACGAGCAGTACTTC.

With regard to this clonotype: This likely stems from a read error, as it lies one base from a far larger clone. This chain uses TRBV7-9 with TRBJ2-1; no reliable D call. CDR1 and CDR2 from the germline V gene are SEHNR and FQNEAQ (reference sequence). The CDR3 has 16 amino acids. In DNA, the CDR3 is TGTGCCAGCAGCTTAGCCTCCCCATCCTCCTACGATGAGCAGTTCTTC. This codes for CASSLASPSSYDEQFF.

In its sample, this clonotype was seen many times. This chain joins TRBV5-4 and TRBJ2-3; D possibly corresponds to TRBD2 (7 bases). Trimming shortened V by 3 bases and J by 6 bases, and 14 bases separated the two germline ends. The germline gives CDR1 SGHNT, CDR2 YYREEE (reference sequence). This CDR3 is 14 amino acids long. DNA of the CDR3: TGTGCCAGCAGCTGGGGGCGGGAGCTGGATACGCAGTATTTT. It translates to CASSWGRELDTQYF.

The sample holds a few counts of this clonotype. The rearrangement uses TRBV20-1 and TRBJ1-1; maybe TRBD1 (6 bases). The CDR3 runs 15 residues. CDR1 and CDR2 from the germline V gene are DFQATT and SNEGSKA (reference sequence). Trimming cost V 3 bases and J 0 bases, with 14 bases left between them. For the CDR3, the DNA is TGCAGTGCTAGTCCCCCCGGGACATTGAACACTGAAGCTTTCTTT. Its translation: CSASPPGTLNTEAFF.

This clonotype occurred many times. The V and J genes are TRBV20-1 and TRBJ1-5, with 11 bases that match TRBD1. Germline V gene lookup returns CDR1 DFQATT and CDR2 SNEGSKA (reference sequence). The junction had 14 bases not matched to a gene; V was cut back by 4 bases and J by 6 bases. The CDR3 contains 17 residues. CDR3: CSAIGTGGVYTGQPQHF. DNA of the CDR3: TGCAGTGCTATAGGGACAGGGGGTGTTTATACGGGTCAGCCCCAGCATTTT.